This entry concerns a single TCR beta chain. Germline lookup yields CDR1 MDHEN and CDR2 SYDVKM. The CDR3 has 15 amino acids. V gave up 6 bases and J gave up 1 base, with 13 bases separating them. TCRdb's copy holds only in-frame clones and misses some; the assay was immunoSEQ multiplex PCR. The table includes about 1.5 million clones, roughly 98% detected once. This sample is drawn from a study of shared clonotypes between healthy human individuals. The chain links TRBV28 to TRBJ1-5, with D unclear. The clonotype comes from a man younger than 45 in good health. The sample comprised naive CD4+ T cells sorted from blood. This sample's subset: CD45RA+ positively selected. The CDR3 spells CASSRPLRSNQPQHF. CDR3 DNA sequence: TGTGCCAGCAGCCGACCATTGAGAAGCAATCAGCCCCAGCATTTT.